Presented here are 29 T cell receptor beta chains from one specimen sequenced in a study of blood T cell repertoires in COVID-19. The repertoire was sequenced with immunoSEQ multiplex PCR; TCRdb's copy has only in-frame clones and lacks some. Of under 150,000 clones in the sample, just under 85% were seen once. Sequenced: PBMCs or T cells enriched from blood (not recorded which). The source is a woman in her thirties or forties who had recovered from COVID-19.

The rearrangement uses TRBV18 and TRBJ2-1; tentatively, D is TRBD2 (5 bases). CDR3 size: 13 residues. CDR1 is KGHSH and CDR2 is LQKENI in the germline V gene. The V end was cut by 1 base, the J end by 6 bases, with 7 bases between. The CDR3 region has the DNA TGTGCCAGCTCACCACTGAGGGCCAATGAGCAGTTCTTC. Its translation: CASSPLRANEQFF.

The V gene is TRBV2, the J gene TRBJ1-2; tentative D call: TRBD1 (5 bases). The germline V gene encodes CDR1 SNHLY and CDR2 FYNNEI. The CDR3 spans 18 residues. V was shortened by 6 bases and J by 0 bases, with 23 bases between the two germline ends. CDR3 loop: CASSTEGASRPPNYGYTF. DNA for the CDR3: TGTGCCAGCAGCACCGAAGGGGCCAGCCGACCTCCTAACTATGGCTACACCTTC.

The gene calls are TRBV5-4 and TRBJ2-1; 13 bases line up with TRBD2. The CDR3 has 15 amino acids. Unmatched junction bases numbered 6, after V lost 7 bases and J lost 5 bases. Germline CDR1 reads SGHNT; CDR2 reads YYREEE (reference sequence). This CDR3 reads CASGPGTSGNNEQFF. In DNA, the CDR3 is TGTGCCAGCGGACCCGGGACTAGCGGGAACAATGAGCAGTTCTTC.

The CDR3 bases are TGTGCCTACGTCGGGCTAGCGGGGGGTACTACAGAGACCCAGTACTTC. Translated: CAYVGLAGGTTETQYF. The V and J genes are TRBV5-4 and TRBJ2-5, with 11 bases matching TRBD2. CDR3 length: 16 residues. Trimming took 10 bases from V and 4 from J; bases not matched to a gene: 15. Germline loops: CDR1 SGHNT, CDR2 YYREEE (reference sequence).

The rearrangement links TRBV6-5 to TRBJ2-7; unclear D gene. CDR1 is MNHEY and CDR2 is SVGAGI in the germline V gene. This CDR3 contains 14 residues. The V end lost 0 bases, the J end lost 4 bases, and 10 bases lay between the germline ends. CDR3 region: CASSYSQPGYEQYF. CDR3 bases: TGTGCCAGCAGTTACTCCCAGCCCGGGTACGAGCAGTACTTC.

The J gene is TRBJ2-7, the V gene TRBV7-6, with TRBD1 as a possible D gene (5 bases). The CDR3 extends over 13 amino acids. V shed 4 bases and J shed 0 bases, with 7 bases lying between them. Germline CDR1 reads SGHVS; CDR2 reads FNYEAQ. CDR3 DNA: TGTGCCAGCAGCTCAGGGCCCTCCTACGAGCAGTACTTC. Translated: CASSSGPSYEQYF.

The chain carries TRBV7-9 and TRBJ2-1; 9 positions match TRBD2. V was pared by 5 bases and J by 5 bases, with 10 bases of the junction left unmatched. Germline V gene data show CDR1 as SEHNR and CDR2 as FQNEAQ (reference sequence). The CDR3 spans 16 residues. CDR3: CASSPIGAGGNNEQFF. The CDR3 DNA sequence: TGTGCCAGCAGCCCCATAGGGGCGGGAGGGAACAATGAGCAGTTCTTC.

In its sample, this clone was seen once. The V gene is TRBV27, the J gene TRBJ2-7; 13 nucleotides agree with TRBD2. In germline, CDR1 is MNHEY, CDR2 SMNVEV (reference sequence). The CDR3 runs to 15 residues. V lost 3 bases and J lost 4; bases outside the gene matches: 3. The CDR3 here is CASSLGTSGVYEQYF. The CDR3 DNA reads TGTGCCAGCAGTTTGGGGACTAGCGGGGTGTACGAGCAGTACTTC.

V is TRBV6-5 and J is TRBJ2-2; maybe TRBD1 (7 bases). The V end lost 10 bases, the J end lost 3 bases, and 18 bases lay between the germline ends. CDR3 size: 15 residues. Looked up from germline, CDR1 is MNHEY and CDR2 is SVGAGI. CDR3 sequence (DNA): TGTGCCACCTCCAGGGGGGATACGGACACCGGGGAGCTGTTTTTT. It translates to CATSRGDTDTGELFF.

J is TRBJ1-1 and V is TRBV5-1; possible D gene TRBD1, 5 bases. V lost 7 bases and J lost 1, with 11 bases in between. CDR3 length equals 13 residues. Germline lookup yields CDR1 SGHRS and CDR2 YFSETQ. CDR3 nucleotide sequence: TGCGCCAGCGGAAAGACAGCGAACACTGAAGCTTTCTTT. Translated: CASGKTANTEAFF.

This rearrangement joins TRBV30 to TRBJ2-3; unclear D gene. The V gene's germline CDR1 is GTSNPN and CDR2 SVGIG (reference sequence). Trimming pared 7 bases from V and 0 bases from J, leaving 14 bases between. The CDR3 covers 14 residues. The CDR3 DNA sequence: TGTGCCTCCTCTAAGAGATCTAGCACAGATACGCAGTATTTT. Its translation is CASSKRSSTDTQYF.

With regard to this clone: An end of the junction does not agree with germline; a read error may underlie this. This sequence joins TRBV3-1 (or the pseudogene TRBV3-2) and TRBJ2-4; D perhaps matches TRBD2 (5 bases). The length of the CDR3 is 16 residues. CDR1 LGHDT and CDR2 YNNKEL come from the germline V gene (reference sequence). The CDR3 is CASSQDRLAAKSIQYF. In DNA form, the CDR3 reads TGTGCCAGCAGCCAAGATCGTCTAGCCGCAAAAAGCATTCAGTACTTC.

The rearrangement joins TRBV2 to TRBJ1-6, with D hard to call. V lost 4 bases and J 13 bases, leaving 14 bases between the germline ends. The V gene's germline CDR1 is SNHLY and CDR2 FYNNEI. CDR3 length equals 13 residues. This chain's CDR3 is CASSVGNSRPLHF. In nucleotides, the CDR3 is TGTGCCAGCAGTGTCGGGAATTCGCGGCCCCTCCACTTT.

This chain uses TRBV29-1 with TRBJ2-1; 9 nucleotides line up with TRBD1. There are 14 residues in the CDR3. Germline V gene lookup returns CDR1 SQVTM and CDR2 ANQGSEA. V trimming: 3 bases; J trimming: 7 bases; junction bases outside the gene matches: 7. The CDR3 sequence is CSVDDGQGLNEQFF. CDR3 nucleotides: TGCAGCGTTGACGACGGACAGGGGTTAAATGAGCAGTTCTTC.

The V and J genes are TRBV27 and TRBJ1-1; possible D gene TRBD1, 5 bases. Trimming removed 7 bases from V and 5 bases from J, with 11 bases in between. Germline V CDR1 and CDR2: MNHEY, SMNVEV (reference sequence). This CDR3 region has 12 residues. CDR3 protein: CASKRAGTEAFF. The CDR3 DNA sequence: TGTGCCAGCAAGCGGGCAGGGACTGAAGCTTTCTTT.

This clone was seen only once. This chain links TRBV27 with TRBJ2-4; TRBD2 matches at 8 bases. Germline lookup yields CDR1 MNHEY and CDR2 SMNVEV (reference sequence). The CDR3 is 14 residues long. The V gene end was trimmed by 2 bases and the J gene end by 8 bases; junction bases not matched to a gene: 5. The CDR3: CASSLRGGDHIQYF. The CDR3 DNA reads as TGTGCCAGCAGTTTACGGGGGGGCGATCACATTCAGTACTTC.

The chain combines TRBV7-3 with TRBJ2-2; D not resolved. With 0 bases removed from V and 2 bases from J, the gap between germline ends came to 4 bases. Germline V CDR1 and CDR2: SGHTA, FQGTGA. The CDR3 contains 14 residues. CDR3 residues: CASSLTRNTGELFF. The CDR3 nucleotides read TGTGCCAGCAGCTTAACCAGAAACACCGGGGAGCTGTTTTTT.

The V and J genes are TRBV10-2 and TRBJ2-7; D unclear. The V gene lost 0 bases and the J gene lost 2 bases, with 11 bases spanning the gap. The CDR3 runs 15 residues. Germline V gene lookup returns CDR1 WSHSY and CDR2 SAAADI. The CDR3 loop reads CASSESADYPYEQYF. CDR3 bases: TGCGCCAGCAGTGAGTCTGCGGATTACCCCTACGAGCAGTACTTC.

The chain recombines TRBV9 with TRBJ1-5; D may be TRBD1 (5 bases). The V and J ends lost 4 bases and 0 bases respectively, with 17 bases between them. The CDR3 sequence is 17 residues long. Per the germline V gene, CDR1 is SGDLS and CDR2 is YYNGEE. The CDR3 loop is CASSPGWGGDSNQPQHF. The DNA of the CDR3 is TGTGCCAGCAGCCCCGGATGGGGGGGAGATAGCAATCAGCCCCAGCATTTT.

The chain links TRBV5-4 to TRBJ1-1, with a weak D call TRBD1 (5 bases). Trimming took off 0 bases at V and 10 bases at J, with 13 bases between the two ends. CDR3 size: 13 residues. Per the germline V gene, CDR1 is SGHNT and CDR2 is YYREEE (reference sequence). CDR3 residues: CASSLAEGRRAFF. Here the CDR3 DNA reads TGTGCCAGCAGCTTGGCTGAGGGGAGGAGAGCTTTCTTT.

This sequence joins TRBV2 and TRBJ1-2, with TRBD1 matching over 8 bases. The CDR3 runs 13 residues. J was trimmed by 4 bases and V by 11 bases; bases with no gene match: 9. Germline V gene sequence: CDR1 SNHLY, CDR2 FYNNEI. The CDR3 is CAGQTGAGYGYTF. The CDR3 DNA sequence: TGTGCCGGGCAGACAGGGGCCGGCTATGGCTACACCTTC.

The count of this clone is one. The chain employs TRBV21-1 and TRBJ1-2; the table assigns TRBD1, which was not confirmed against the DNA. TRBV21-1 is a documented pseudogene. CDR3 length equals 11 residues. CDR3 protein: CASSKLGDSAF. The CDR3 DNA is TGTGCCAGCAGCAAACTCGGAGACAGCGCCTTC.

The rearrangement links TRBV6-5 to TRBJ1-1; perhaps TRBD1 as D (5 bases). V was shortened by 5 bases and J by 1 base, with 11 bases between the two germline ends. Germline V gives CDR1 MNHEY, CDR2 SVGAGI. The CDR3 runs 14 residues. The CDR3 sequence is CASSTQTANTEAFF. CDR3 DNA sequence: TGTGCCAGCAGTACTCAGACAGCGAACACTGAAGCTTTCTTT.

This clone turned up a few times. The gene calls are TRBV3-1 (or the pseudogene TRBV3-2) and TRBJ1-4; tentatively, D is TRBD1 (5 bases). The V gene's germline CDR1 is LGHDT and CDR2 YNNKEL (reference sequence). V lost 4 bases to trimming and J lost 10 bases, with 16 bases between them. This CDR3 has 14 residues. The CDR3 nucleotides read TGTGCCAGCAGCCCCGCTGGGAGGGGTGGAAAACTGTTTTTT. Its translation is CASSPAGRGGKLFF.

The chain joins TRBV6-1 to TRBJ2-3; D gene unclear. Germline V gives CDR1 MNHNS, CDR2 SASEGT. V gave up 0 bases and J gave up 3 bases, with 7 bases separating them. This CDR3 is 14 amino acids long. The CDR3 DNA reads TGTGCCAGCAGTGAAGCTCTTCTAACAGATACGCAGTATTTT. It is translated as CASSEALLTDTQYF.

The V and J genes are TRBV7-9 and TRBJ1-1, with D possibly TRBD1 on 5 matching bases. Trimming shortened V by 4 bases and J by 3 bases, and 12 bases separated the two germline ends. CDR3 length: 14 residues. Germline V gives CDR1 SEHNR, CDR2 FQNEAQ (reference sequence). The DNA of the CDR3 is TGTGCCAGCAGCTCCAGGGTTATGGACACTGAAGCTTTCTTT. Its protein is CASSSRVMDTEAFF.

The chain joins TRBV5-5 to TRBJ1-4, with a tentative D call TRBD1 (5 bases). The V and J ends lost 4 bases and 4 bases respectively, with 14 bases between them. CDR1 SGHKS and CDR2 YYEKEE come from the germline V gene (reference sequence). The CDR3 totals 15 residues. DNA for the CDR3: TGTGCCAGCAGCGGATCCCAGGGTCTTAATGAAAAACTGTTTTTT. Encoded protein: CASSGSQGLNEKLFF.

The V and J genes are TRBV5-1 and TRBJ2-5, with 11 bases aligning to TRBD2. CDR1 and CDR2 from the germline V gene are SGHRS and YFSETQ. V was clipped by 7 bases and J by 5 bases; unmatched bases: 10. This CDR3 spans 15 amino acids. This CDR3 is CASSKTSGVRETQYF. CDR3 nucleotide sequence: TGCGCCAGCTCAAAGACTAGCGGGGTGCGGGAGACCCAGTACTTC. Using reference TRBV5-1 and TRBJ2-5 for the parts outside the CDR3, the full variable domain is KAGVTQTPRYLIKTRGQQVTLSCSPISGHRSVSWYQQTPGQGLQFLFEYFSETQRNKGNFPGRFSGRQFSNSRSEMNVSTLELGDSALYLCASSKTSGVRETQYFGPGTRLLVL.

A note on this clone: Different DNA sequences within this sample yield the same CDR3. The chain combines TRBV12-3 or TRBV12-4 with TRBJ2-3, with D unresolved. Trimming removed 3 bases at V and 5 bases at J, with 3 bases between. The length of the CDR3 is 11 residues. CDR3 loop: CASSFRDTQYF. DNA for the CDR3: TGTGCCAGCAGTTTTAGAGATACGCAGTATTTT.